This TCR beta chain was sequenced during a study of blood T cell repertoires in COVID-19 (TCRdb year 2020). A note on the overall study: The collaborator samples originated in the United States, Italy and Spain and spanned the acute and convalescent phases of COVID-19. The prospective study material was composed of cDNA or gDNA derived from T cells, B-cell-depleted T cells, or PBMCs. The dataset comprised deeply sampled blood TCRbeta repertoires from subjects exposed to, actively infected with, or recovered from COVID-19. A freely available public database, intended as a resource for researchers studying the immune response to SARS-CoV-2, is where the repertoires were released. The samples were drawn from two sources: the first 160 participants of the ongoing ImmuneRACE study, and 1,254 subjects contributed by 6 global collaborators. A de-identified subject ID, COVID-19 status, age in years and sex were almost always included in the sample metadata. HLA class I and class II types, where available, came from metadata supplied by the sample provider rather than from assay-based typing.

The immunoSEQ Assay, a bias-controlled multiplex PCR, was used to amplify TCRbeta CDR3 regions from genomic DNA. From the authors' description of their analysis: The number of nucleated cells in each sample was estimated by amplification of reference gene primers within the assay. To quantify the absolute abundance of each unique TCRbeta CDR3 rearrangement, sequence reads were collapsed and filtered. For each sample, productive Simpson clonality was calculated by taking the square root of Simpson's diversity index across productive rearrangements. The table was pulled from immuneACCESS by TCRdb, which kept in-frame rearrangements only. Such tables lose some clones; where checked, under half of the loss comes from unresolved V genes, and the rest has no known cause. Clonal size and the V and J genes are those of that table, whereas D and trimming came from the DNA. The sample table lists approximately 250,000 clones, under 95% of them with a count of one. Roughly 2.8% of the sample comes from the top ten.

Notes on this clone: No cognate antigen has been identified for it. No base qualities exist here, and no much larger clone lies one base off it.

Participants in the prospective study were aged roughly 18 to 100 years, lived in 20 to 25 United States geographic areas, and enrolled through a virtual design. In the prospective study, participants were assigned to cohorts based on the clinical history participants reported in a screening survey and a study questionnaire. Exposed participants were defined as having been in contact with someone with a PCR-confirmed or clinician-diagnosed COVID-19 case within 2 weeks of study entry. Each participant in the prospective study had whole blood, serum and a nasopharyngeal or oropharyngeal swab collected by mobile phlebotomists. Participants in the prospective study had the option to provide additional blood draws and questionnaires over a roughly 2-month period. Prospective study blood samples were shipped either frozen or at room temperature before DNA extraction. Study-wide findings and limitations: The amount of clinical and demographic metadata varied by source and participant and was provided uncurated.

Sequenced sample: PBMCs or T cells enriched from blood (not recorded which). The sequence came from a man aged 40-50 years who had been exposed to COVID-19.

The CDR3 in this case is CASRPGQGGETQYF. The DNA reads TGTGCCAGCAGGCCTGGACAGGGAGGGGAGACCCAGTACTTC. The rearranged segments are TRBV28 and TRBJ2-5, with TRBD1 as a weak D call on 8 bases. The CDR3 runs 14 residues from the cysteine to the phenylalanine. Just CDR3 DNA is preserved here, 42 bases in frame from base 1. Deletion took 6 bases off V and 5 bases off J, with a span of 16 bases between the germline ends. As encoded in the germline V gene, CDR1 is MDHEN while CDR2 is SYDVKM.